This T cell receptor (beta chain) was recovered during a study of T cell changes during pregnancy in multiple sclerosis. Profiling relied on immunoSEQ multiplex PCR, and the TCRdb table lists in-frame clones only, not all of them. Found here are 41,000 or so clones, roughly 87% of them singletons; the top ten hold more than 0.55%. V dropped 5 bases and J dropped 0 bases, with 5 bases sitting between them. CDR3 length: 12 residues. The germline V gene encodes CDR1 LGHNA and CDR2 YNFKEQ. This clone was picked up a small number of times. The sample consisted of CD4+ T cells from peripheral blood mononuclear cells, taken in the first trimester of pregnancy. This TCR was sampled from a female donor with multiple sclerosis, enrolled in a pregnancy study. V gene TRBV4-2 combines with J gene TRBJ2-7; weak D call: TRBD2 (5 bases). The CDR3 DNA reads as TGTGCCAGCAGCGGGAGCTCCTACGAGCAGTACTTC. It codes for CASSGSSYEQYF.